The clone carrying this T cell receptor (beta chain) has only a few counts. Its antigen is as yet unknown. This entry is derived from a study of T cells after yellow fever vaccination. TCRdb reprocessed the 5' RACE reads with MiXCR, giving one entry per CDR3 protein. Among more than 95,000 distinct CDR3 sequences listed, roughly 15% were seen once. Broader study findings: Any FACS-sorted repertoire could hold abundant clonotypes that contaminate it from the bulk population.

Trimming at V came to 2 bases and at J to 3 bases, leaving 3 bases not matched to a gene. This CDR3 region has 14 residues. The TCR sequence derives from a man aged 18 to 30 who received the YFV17D yellow fever vaccine. V gene TRBV12-3 or TRBV12-4 combines with J gene TRBJ2-5; 7 nucleotides match TRBD2. Sample: CD8+ T cells sorted from PBMCs, taken 5 days after the yellow fever booster vaccination. The CDR3 DNA follows: TGTGCCAGCAGTTTAATCGGGGGGAAAGAGACCCAGTACTTC. Its translation is CASSLIGGKETQYF.